The subject of this entry is one T cell receptor beta chain. CDR1 and CDR2 from the germline V gene are SGHTA and FQGNSA. This CDR3 has 15 amino acids. The V and J ends lost 5 bases and 0 bases respectively, with 13 bases between them. The protocol was immunoSEQ multiplex PCR, while the TCRdb copy is restricted to in-frame clones and leaves out a portion. The sample contains tens of thousands of clones, 75% to 95% of which appear only once. The data originate from a study of T cell changes during pregnancy in multiple sclerosis. V usage is TRBV7-2 and J usage is TRBJ1-1, with D perhaps TRBD1 (6 bases). The clonotype comes from a female donor in good health, enrolled as a control in a pregnancy study. The material was peripheral blood, obtained in the first trimester of pregnancy. The CDR3 region is CASSRTGTLNTEAFF. In DNA form, the CDR3 reads TGTGCCAGCAGCCGGACCGGGACACTGAACACTGAAGCTTTCTTT.